A selection of T cell receptor beta chains follows, all from one sample in a study of control samples from healthy donors and cancer patients. Sequenced by immunoSEQ multiplex PCR; TCRdb stores in-frame clones only, minus some. The sample consists of some 73,000 clones, about 95% of them appearing once. The sample consisted of blood. All receptors come from a woman aged 40 to 50 in good health. The CDR3 runs from the conserved cysteine through the conserved F or W. The D gene is left open where the match is weak. Not every row has a clone size; where given, it reads once, few, many or a size class.

>.|TRBV23-1|TRBJ2-5|.
CASTYMGTLPQGSFETQYF
TGCGCCAGCACCTACATGGGAACCTTGCCTCAAGGAAGTTTTGAGACCCAGTACTTC
>.|TRBV4-1|TRBJ1-1|.
CASSQEELGATFNPFEAFF
TGCGCCAGCAGCCAAGAGGAGCTTGGGGCAACGTTCAATCCATTTGAAGCTTTCTTT
>TRBD1|TRBV4-1|TRBJ1-4|.
CASSHRGLANEKLFF
TGCGCCAGCAGCCACAGGGGGCTGGCTAATGAAAAACTGTTTTTT
>TRBD2|TRBV7-6|TRBJ2-3|once
CASSQTSGVKTDTQYF
TGTGCCAGCAGCCAGACTAGCGGGGTGAAAACAGATACGCAGTATTTT
>TRBD1|TRBV27|TRBJ2-7|.
CASSYRAGGRYEQYF
TGTGCCAGCAGTTATAGGGCAGGGGGCCGGTACGAGCAGTACTTC
>.|TRBV5-1|TRBJ2-3|.
CASSLRGSRADTQYF
TGCGCCAGCAGCTTGAGAGGGTCGAGGGCAGATACGCAGTATTTT
>.|TRBV6-5|TRBJ1-1|.
CASRVTGWNTEAFF
TGTGCCAGCAGGGTGACAGGATGGAACACTGAAGCTTTCTTT
>.|TRBV20-1|TRBJ2-7|.
CSASSRGEQYF
TGCAGTGCTAGTAGCCGTGGAGAGCAGTACTTC
>.|TRBV6-5|TRBJ2-5|.
CASSYSKQWETQYF
TGTGCCAGCAGTTACTCGAAACAATGGGAGACCCAGTACTTC
>.|TRBV19|TRBJ2-7|.
CAIPPGDEQYF
TGTGCCATTCCTCCAGGGGACGAGCAGTACTTC
>TRBD2|TRBV5-1|TRBJ2-3|.
CASSLVLAGSTDTQYF
TGCGCCAGCAGCTTGGTACTAGCGGGGAGCACAGATACGCAGTATTTT
>TRBD2|TRBV20-1|TRBJ2-2|.
CSASRGTSGSGKLFF
TGCAGTGCTAGTAGGGGGACTAGCGGTTCGGGGAAGCTGTTTTTT
>.|TRBV21-1|TRBJ1-4|.
CASVGGPNEKLFF
TGTGCCAGCGTAGGAGGGCCTAATGAAAAACTGTTTTTT
>.|TRBV29-1|TRBJ2-1|.
CSVVTGQQFF
TGCAGCGTTGTAACGGGTCAACAGTTCTTC
>TRBD2|TRBV5-4|TRBJ2-3|.
CASSLLLAGGASTDTQYF
TGTGCCAGCAGCTTGTTGCTAGCGGGAGGGGCGAGCACAGATACGCAGTATTTT
>.|TRBV18|TRBJ1-1|.
CASSGDTEAFF
TGTGCCAGCTCAGGGGACACTGAAGCTTTCTTT
>.|TRBV6-5|TRBJ2-2|.
CASITVPGFGELFF
TGTGCCAGCATTACGGTACCAGGATTCGGGGAGCTGTTTTTT
>.|TRBV2|TRBJ2-5|.
CASRTEETQYF
TGTGCCAGCCGGACAGAAGAGACCCAGTACTTC
>.|TRBV7-6|TRBJ2-7|.
CASSLAGSVTEQYF
TGTGCCAGCAGCTTAGCGGGCTCCGTTACCGAGCAGTACTTC
>.|TRBV5-3|TRBJ1-2|few
CARSLWGVANYGYTF
TGTGCCAGAAGCTTGTGGGGGGTAGCTAACTATGGCTACACCTTC
>.|TRBV6-6|TRBJ2-3|.
CASVTGISSTDTQYF
TGTGCCAGCGTTACCGGGATCTCTAGCACAGATACGCAGTATTTT
>.|TRBV4-1|TRBJ1-2|.
CASRKGVSTNYGYTF
TGCGCCAGCAGAAAGGGGGTCAGTACTAACTATGGCTACACCTTC
>.|TRBV27|TRBJ1-5|.
CASSWQGTGNQPQHF
TGTGCCAGCAGTTGGCAGGGCACGGGCAATCAGCCCCAGCATTTT
>.|TRBV5-4|TRBJ2-2|.
CASSLGRGVNTGELFF
TGTGCCAGCAGCTTGGGGAGGGGGGTTAACACCGGGGAGCTGTTTTTT
>.|TRBV1|TRBJ1-2|.
CTSSQAGDDGYTF
TGCACCAGCAGCCAGGCAGGGGACGATGGCTACACCTTC
>.|TRBV5-3|TRBJ2-5|.
CARSLVGAETQYF
TGTGCCAGAAGCTTGGTGGGTGCAGAGACCCAGTACTTC
>TRBD2|TRBV6-5|TRBJ2-5|.
CASRETSAETQYF
TGTGCCAGCAGGGAGACTAGCGCGGAGACCCAGTACTTC
>TRBD2|TRBV19|TRBJ2-3|.
CASSITGGATDTQYF
TGTGCCAGTAGTATAACGGGGGGGGCCACAGATACGCAGTATTTT
>TRBD1|TRBV28|TRBJ2-7|.
CASSKGFGTGGAEQYF
TGTGCCAGCAGTAAAGGCTTTGGGACAGGGGGCGCCGAGCAGTACTTC
>.|TRBV5-4|TRBJ1-1|.
CASSALGAGDTEAFF
TGTGCCAGCAGCGCACTCGGGGCCGGGGACACTGAAGCTTTCTTT
>.|TRBV6-5|TRBJ2-2|.
CASSYSGTTNTGELFF
TGTGCCAGCAGTTACTCCGGGACAACGAACACCGGGGAGCTGTTTTTT
>.|TRBV7-8|TRBJ2-7|once
CASRGPVVSEQYF
TGTGCCAGCAGAGGCCCGGTGGTTTCCGAGCAGTACTTC
>TRBD2|TRBV19|TRBJ2-1|.
CASSSVAGTGNEQFF
TGTGCCAGTAGTTCTGTAGCGGGAACGGGCAATGAGCAGTTCTTC
>.|TRBV12-3/TRBV12-4|TRBJ1-1|once
CASSLEASTEAFF
TGTGCCAGCAGTTTAGAGGCCAGCACTGAAGCTTTCTTT
>TRBD2|TRBV19|TRBJ2-1|.
CASRDKTSGRVNEQFF
TGTGCCAGTAGAGATAAGACTAGCGGGAGGGTTAATGAGCAGTTCTTC